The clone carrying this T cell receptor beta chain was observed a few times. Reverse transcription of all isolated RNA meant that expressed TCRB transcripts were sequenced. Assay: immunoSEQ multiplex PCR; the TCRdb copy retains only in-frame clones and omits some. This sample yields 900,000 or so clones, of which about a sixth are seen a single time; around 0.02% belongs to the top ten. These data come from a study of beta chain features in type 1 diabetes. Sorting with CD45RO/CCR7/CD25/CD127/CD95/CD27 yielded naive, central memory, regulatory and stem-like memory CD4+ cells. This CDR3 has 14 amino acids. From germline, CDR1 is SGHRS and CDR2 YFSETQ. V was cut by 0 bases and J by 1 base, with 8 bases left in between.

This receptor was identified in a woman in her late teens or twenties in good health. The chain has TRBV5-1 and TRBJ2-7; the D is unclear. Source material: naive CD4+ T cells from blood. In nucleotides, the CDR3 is TGCGCCAGCAGCTTGGAGGTATTTTCCTACGAGCAGTACTTC. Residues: CASSLEVFSYEQYF.